These 6 T cell receptor beta chains were sequenced from one sample in a study of T cells in localized non-small cell lung cancer. TCRdb's copy holds only in-frame clones and misses some; the assay was immunoSEQ multiplex PCR. This sample has around 1,900 clones, with under 30% found just once. This sample comprised normal lung tissue next to the tumor, obtained before any cancer treatment. Every receptor here comes from a woman between 35 and 70 years old with stage II lung adenocarcinoma.

The chain employs TRBV5-1 and TRBJ2-3; D tentatively fits TRBD1 or TRBD2 (5 bases each). Germline CDR1 SGHRS, CDR2 YFSETQ. V shed 0 bases and J shed 3 bases, with 17 bases lying between them. This CDR3 is 17 amino acids long. The DNA of the CDR3 is TGCGCCAGCAGCTTGGTCCAGAGGGGCCAGGGTACAGATACGCAGTATTTT. This encodes CASSLVQRGQGTDTQYF.

This clone was recorded once. This chain links TRBV28 with TRBJ2-7, with D tentatively TRBD1 or TRBD2 (5 bases each). Germline lookup yields CDR1 MDHEN and CDR2 SYDVKM. The CDR3 sequence is 13 residues long. V was trimmed by 3 bases and J by 3 bases, leaving 9 bases between them. The CDR3 DNA reads TGTGCCAGCAGTTTGAGGGGTAGCTACGAGCAGTACTTC. It codes for CASSLRGSYEQYF.

This clone was observed a single time. The chain employs TRBV5-1 and TRBJ1-4, with unresolved D. There are 17 residues in the CDR3. The germline V and J ends were trimmed by 0 bases and 0 bases, with 12 bases remaining between them. Germline V CDR1 and CDR2: SGHRS, YFSETQ. The DNA for the CDR3 is TGCGCCAGCAGCTTGGCCCCCGGTGGTGCAACTAATGAAAAACTGTTTTTT. Protein product: CASSLAPGGATNEKLFF.

The chain carries TRBV6-4 and TRBJ1-3, with D perhaps TRBD1 (5 bases). There are 11 residues in the CDR3. The germline CDR1 and CDR2 sequences are MRHNA and SNTAGT. With 11 bases removed from V and 8 bases from J, the gap between germline ends came to 13 bases. The CDR3 region has the DNA TGTGCCCCAGGGCTCCGGGACACCATATATTTT. Translated: CAPGLRDTIYF.

This clone was detected a few times. This chain uses TRBV30 with TRBJ2-1; tentative D call: TRBD1 (5 bases). Germline CDR1 reads GTSNPN; CDR2 reads SVGIG (reference sequence). V gave up 7 bases and J gave up 8 bases, with 15 bases separating them. The length of the CDR3 is 12 residues. CDR3 sequence: CASPTVSDEQFF. CDR3 sequence (DNA): TGTGCCTCCCCGACAGTGAGCGATGAGCAGTTCTTC.

This clone was detected a few times. This rearrangement joins TRBV28 to TRBJ2-3, with 9 bases lining up with TRBD2. The V and J ends lost 3 bases and 3 bases, in that order; junction bases with no gene match: 1. Germline CDR1 MDHEN, CDR2 SYDVKM. CDR3 length: 14 amino acids. CDR3 sequence (DNA): TGTGCCAGCAGTTTTCTAGCGGGAACAGATACGCAGTATTTT. Protein: CASSFLAGTDTQYF.